This T cell receptor (beta chain) is from a study of blood T cell repertoires in COVID-19. The germline CDR1 and CDR2 sequences are LNHDA and SQIVND (reference sequence). CDR3 size: 16 residues. The junction had 6 bases not matched to a gene; V was cut back by 3 bases and J by 1 base. The assay was immunoSEQ multiplex PCR, and TCRdb's table has in-frame clones only and misses some. There are about 300,000 clones in the sample; about nine tenths occur only once, and less than 4.5% lies in the top ten. The TCR was taken from a man aged 25 to 45 who had recovered from COVID-19. Sequenced sample: PBMCs or T cells enriched from blood (not recorded which). The chain uses TRBV19 and TRBJ1-1, with 9 bases aligning to TRBD1. CDR3 DNA: TGTGCCAGTAGTATCTCACAGGGGGCAGGGAACACTGAAGCTTTCTTT. This gives the protein CASSISQGAGNTEAFF. The whole variable domain, filled in from reference TRBV19 and TRBJ1-1, reads DGGITQSPKYLFRKEGQNVTLSCEQNLNHDAMYWYRQDPGQGLRLIYYSQIVNDFQKGDIAEGYSVSREKKESFPLTVTSAQKNPTAFYLCASSISQGAGNTEAFFGQGTRLTVV.